A single sample gave rise to the 6 T cell receptor beta chains below, sequenced in a study of spatial heterogeneity in lung cancer. Time point in this sample: sample taken at primary tumor resection. In each case, whole RNA from tumor, nontumor lung or frozen PBMC was sequenced unsorted. TCRdb processed the 5' RACE reads anew with MiXCR; each CDR3 protein has one entry. In the table there are about 85,000 distinct CDR3 sequences, approximately 21% of which are singletons. This specimen was PBMCs, taken at surgery. The receptors were gathered from a male donor with early-stage non-small cell lung cancer.

CDR3 sequence (DNA): TGTGCCAGCAGCCTCCGACTAGCGGTTAGCACAGATACGCAGTATTTT. Encoded protein: CASSLRLAVSTDTQYF. The genes are TRBV5-4 and TRBJ2-3; 9 bases are a match to TRBD2. The junction had 6 bases not matched to a gene; V was cut back by 4 bases and J by 0 bases. CDR3 size: 16 residues. Germline loops: CDR1 SGHNT, CDR2 YYREEE (reference sequence).

This clonotype was recorded at least ten times. The genes are TRBV29-1 and TRBJ2-5; D is possibly TRBD1 (5 bases). V lost 0 bases to trimming and J lost 9 bases, with 20 bases between them. Germline lookup yields CDR1 SQVTM and CDR2 ANQGSEA. The CDR3 contains 15 residues. The CDR3 sequence: CSVEDRGQALRAQYF. The CDR3 bases are TGCAGCGTTGAAGATCGTGGGCAGGCCCTCAGGGCCCAGTACTTC. The whole variable domain, filled in from reference TRBV29-1 and TRBJ2-5, reads SAVISQKPSRDICQRGTSLTIQCQVDSQVTMMFWYRQQPGQSLTLIATANQGSEATYESGFVIDKFPISRPNLTFSTLTVSNMSPEDSSIYLCSVEDRGQALRAQYFGPGTRLLVL.

The chain couples TRBV3-1 to TRBJ2-2, with D tentatively TRBD1 or TRBD2 (5 bases each). This CDR3 contains 14 residues. Trimming left V 2 bases short and J 10 bases short, with 14 bases between. Germline V gene lookup returns CDR1 LGHDT and CDR2 YNNKEL (reference sequence). The CDR3: CASSQRDQEAELFF. The CDR3 DNA reads as TGTGCCAGCAGCCAACGGGACCAGGAAGCGGAGCTGTTTTTT. The full variable domain, its missing parts supplied by reference TRBV3-1 and TRBJ2-2, is DTAVSQTPKYLVTQMGNDKSIKCEQNLGHDTMYWYKQDSKKFLKIMFSYNNKELIINETVPNRFSPKSPDKAHLNLHINSLELGDSAVYFCASSQRDQEAELFFGEGSRLTVL.

This clonotype occurred a few times. The gene calls are TRBV27 and TRBJ2-7; no reliable D call. Germline CDR1 reads MNHEY; CDR2 reads SMNVEV (reference sequence). The V end lost 5 bases, the J end lost 3 bases, and 11 bases lay between the germline ends. CDR3 size: 13 residues. The CDR3 DNA sequence: TGTGCCAGCAGTCCCCCCTTTAGCTACGAGCAGTACTTC. Translated: CASSPPFSYEQYF.

The J gene is TRBJ2-1, the V gene TRBV20-1; the match to TRBD2 covers 7 bases. Looked up from germline, CDR1 is DFQATT and CDR2 is SNEGSKA (reference sequence). The CDR3 is made up of 14 amino acids. Unmatched junction bases numbered 5, after V lost 3 bases and J lost 3 bases. CDR3 coding DNA: TGCAGTGCTAGTTTCCTAGCGGACTACAATGAGCAGTTCTTC. Protein: CSASFLADYNEQFF.

The chain employs TRBV2 and TRBJ2-6; tentative D call: TRBD1 (6 bases). This CDR3 is 15 amino acids long. Trimming removed 1 base from V and 2 bases from J, with 6 bases in between. Germline loops: CDR1 SNHLY, CDR2 FYNNEI. CDR3 sequence reads: CASSEEGAGANVLTF. For the CDR3, the DNA is TGTGCCAGCAGTGAAGAGGGGGCTGGGGCCAACGTCCTGACTTTC.